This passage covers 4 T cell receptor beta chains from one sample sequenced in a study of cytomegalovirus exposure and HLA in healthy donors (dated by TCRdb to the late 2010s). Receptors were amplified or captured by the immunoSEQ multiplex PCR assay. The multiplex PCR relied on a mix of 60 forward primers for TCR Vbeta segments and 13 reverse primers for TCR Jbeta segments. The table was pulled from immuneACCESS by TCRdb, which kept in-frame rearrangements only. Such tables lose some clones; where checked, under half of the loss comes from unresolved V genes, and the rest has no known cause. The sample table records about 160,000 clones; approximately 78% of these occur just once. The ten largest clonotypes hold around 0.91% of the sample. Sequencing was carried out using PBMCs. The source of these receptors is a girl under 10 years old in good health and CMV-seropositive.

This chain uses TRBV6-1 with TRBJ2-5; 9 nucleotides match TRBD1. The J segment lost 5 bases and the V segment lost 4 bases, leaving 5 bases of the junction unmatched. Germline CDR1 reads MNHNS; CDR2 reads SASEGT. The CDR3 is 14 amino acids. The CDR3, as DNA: TGTGCCAGCAGTGGCCGGACAGGGGTGGAGACCCAGTACTTC. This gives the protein CASSGRTGVETQYF.

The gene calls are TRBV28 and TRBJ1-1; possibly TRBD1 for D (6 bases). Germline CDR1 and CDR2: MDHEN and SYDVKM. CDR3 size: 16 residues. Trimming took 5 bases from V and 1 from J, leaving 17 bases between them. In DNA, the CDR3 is TGTGCCAGCAGTCCTCCTGCAGGGGATTGGAACACTGAAGCTTTCTTT. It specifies CASSPPAGDWNTEAFF.

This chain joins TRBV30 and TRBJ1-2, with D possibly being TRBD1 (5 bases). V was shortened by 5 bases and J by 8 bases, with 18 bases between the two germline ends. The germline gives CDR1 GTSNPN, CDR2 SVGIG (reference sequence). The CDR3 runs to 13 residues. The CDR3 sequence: CAWVRAGLPGYTF. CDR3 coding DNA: TGTGCCTGGGTCCGAGCAGGGCTACCAGGCTACACCTTC.

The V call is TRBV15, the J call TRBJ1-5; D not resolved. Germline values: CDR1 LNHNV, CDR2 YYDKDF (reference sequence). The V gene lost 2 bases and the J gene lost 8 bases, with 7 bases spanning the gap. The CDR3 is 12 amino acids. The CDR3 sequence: CATSRPGEPQHF. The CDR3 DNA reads TGTGCCACCAGCAGACCCGGAGAGCCCCAGCATTTT.